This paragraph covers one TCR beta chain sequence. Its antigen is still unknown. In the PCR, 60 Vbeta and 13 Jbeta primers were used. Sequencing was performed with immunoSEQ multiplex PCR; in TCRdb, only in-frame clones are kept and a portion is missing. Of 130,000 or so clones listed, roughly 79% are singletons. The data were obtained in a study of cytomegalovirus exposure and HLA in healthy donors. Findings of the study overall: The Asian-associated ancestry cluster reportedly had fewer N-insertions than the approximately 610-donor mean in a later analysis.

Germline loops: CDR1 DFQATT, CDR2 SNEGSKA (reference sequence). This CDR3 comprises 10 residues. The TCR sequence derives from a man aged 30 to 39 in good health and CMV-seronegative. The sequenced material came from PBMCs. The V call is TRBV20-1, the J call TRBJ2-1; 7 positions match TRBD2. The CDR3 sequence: CKTSNNEQFF. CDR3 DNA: TGCAAGACTAGCAACAATGAGCAGTTCTTC.